This entry lists 21 T cell receptor beta chains sequenced from one sample in a study of Ad26.COV2.S vaccination and SARS-CoV-2 variants (dated by TCRdb to the early 2020s). The library was prepared using the immunoSEQ multiplex PCR assay. TCRdb re-hosts the immuneACCESS table, in-frame sequences only. Its copies lack some clones; in the studies checked, an unresolved V gene accounts for under half of them, and the cause for the rest is not known. This sample gives 300,000 to 400,000 clones in total; roughly nine tenths of them show up just once. The top ten hold roughly 6% of the sample. The sample's treatment or condition, from its label and the paper: 19 received Ad26.COV2.S at low or high dose, single or two shots; about 5 received placebo; per-sample allocation not given. For vaccine and placebo recipients, the sequenced repertoires came from samples collected on day 63 after the first injection.

Sequencing used peripheral blood, obtained in a trial of Ad26.COV2.S vaccine versus placebo. Source of these receptors: a person between 18 and 59 years old who received the Ad26.COV2.S COVID-19 vaccine or a placebo.

J is TRBJ1-6 and V is TRBV25-1; the D gene is possibly TRBD1 (5 bases). V shed 3 bases and J shed 9 bases, with 9 bases lying between them. Germline CDR1 MGHDK, CDR2 SYGVNS. This CDR3 has 13 residues. CDR3 region: CASSDEGPSPLHF. In DNA form, the CDR3 reads TGTGCCAGCAGTGATGAGGGGCCTTCACCCCTCCACTTT. Based on the CDR3 plus reference TRBV25-1 and TRBJ1-6, the full variable domain is EADIYQTPRYLVIGTGKKITLECSQTMGHDKMYWYQQDPGMELHLIHYSYGVNSTEKGDLSSESTVSRIRTEHFPLTLESARPSHTSQYLCASSDEGPSPLHFGNGTRLTVT.

The chain links TRBV6-5 to TRBJ1-3; 8 nucleotides align to TRBD1. The CDR3 sequence is 16 residues long. The germline CDR1 and CDR2 sequences are MNHEY and SVGAGI. Trimming removed 2 bases from V and 0 bases from J; junction bases left unmatched: 3. The CDR3 DNA is TGTGCCAGCAGTTACGGGACAGGCCTCTCTGGAAACACCATATATTTT. It encodes CASSYGTGLSGNTIYF.

This clone was seen once. The rearrangement links TRBV11-3 to TRBJ2-3; D unresolved. The V gene's germline CDR1 is SGHNT and CDR2 YENEEA. V was clipped by 1 base and J by 0 bases, with 8 bases between them. CDR3 length: 15 amino acids. The CDR3 DNA reads as TGTGCCAGCAGCTTAGTAGCTTCTAGCACAGATACGCAGTATTTT. This translates into CASSLVASSTDTQYF.

CDR3 amino acids: CASQRDSQPQHF. Written as DNA, the CDR3 is TGTGCCAGCCAAAGGGACAGCCAGCCCCAGCATTTT. The rearrangement links TRBV6-4 to TRBJ1-5; 7 bases line up with TRBD1. Germline CDR1 and CDR2: MRHNA and SNTAGT. The CDR3 runs to 12 residues. V was clipped by 8 bases and J by 7 bases; unmatched bases: 5.

The chain uses TRBV3-1 (or the pseudogene TRBV3-2) and TRBJ2-1, with 9 bases identical to TRBD2. Trimming at V came to 4 bases and at J to 2 bases, leaving 3 bases not matched to a gene. The CDR3 extends over 15 amino acids. Germline CDR1 and CDR2: LGHDT and YNNKEL (reference sequence). The CDR3 sequence is CASSPAGGTYNEQFF. The CDR3 DNA follows: TGTGCCAGCAGCCCAGCGGGGGGAACCTACAATGAGCAGTTCTTC.

This clone was seen a handful of times. The chain links TRBV15 to TRBJ1-2; the D is unclear. CDR1 is LNHNV and CDR2 is YYDKDF in the germline V gene (reference sequence). Trimming took off 3 bases at V and 7 bases at J, with 6 bases between the two ends. The length of the CDR3 is 11 residues. CDR3 residues: CATSRDSGYTF. In nucleotides, the CDR3 is TGTGCCACCAGCAGGGATTCTGGCTACACCTTC.

This clone was seen a single time. The CDR3 loop reads CASSPQGRRETQYF. The CDR3 DNA follows: TGTGCCAGTAGTCCTCAGGGTCGGAGAGAGACCCAGTACTTC. The chain recombines TRBV19 with TRBJ2-5, with TRBD1 as a possible D gene (5 bases). CDR1 and CDR2 (germline): LNHDA, SQIVND (reference sequence). V was shortened by 5 bases and J by 4 bases, with 14 bases between the two germline ends. CDR3 length: 14 amino acids.

This clone was seen a few times. The rearrangement joins TRBV4-3 to TRBJ2-7, with 7 positions matching TRBD2. The length of the CDR3 is 15 residues. The V segment lost 0 bases and the J segment 7 bases; nucleotides outside the gene matches: 9. Per the germline V gene, CDR1 is LGHNA and CDR2 is YSLEER. CDR3 nucleotides: TGCGCCAGCAGCCAAGAAGCGGGAACCGAAGGAGAGCAGTACTTC. Its protein is CASSQEAGTEGEQYF.

The V and J genes are TRBV18 and TRBJ2-3, with a tentative D call TRBD2 (5 bases). V was cut by 3 bases and J by 1 base, with 14 bases left in between. The CDR3 covers 16 residues. In germline, CDR1 is KGHSH, CDR2 LQKENI. This chain's CDR3 is CASSPTPGSGTDTQYF. In nucleotides, the CDR3 is TGTGCCAGCTCACCTACTCCGGGGAGCGGCACAGATACGCAGTATTTT.

The chain has TRBV5-6 and TRBJ1-3; the D gene is possibly TRBD1 (5 bases). Deletions cut 4 bases from V and 0 bases from J, with 14 bases between. The CDR3 sequence is 16 residues long. Germline CDR1 and CDR2: SGHDT and YYEEEE. Here the CDR3 DNA reads TGTGCCAGCAGCCGTACAGGTTTCAGCTCTGGAAACACCATATATTTT. It codes for CASSRTGFSSGNTIYF.

This clone was counted once. V usage is TRBV6-4 and J usage is TRBJ2-7; TRBD2 agrees at 10 bases. V dropped 6 bases and J dropped 5; count of bases not matched to a gene: 7. Germline V gene data show CDR1 as MRHNA and CDR2 as SNTAGT. CDR3 length: 14 residues. CDR3 in amino acids: CASSPSGGADEQYF. The CDR3 nucleotides are TGTGCCAGCAGCCCCAGCGGGGGGGCAGACGAGCAGTACTTC.

The chain joins TRBV3-1 (or the pseudogene TRBV3-2) to TRBJ2-7; 10 positions match TRBD2. The CDR3 sequence is 16 residues long. Trimming cost V 0 bases and J 1 base; bases outside gene matches: 3. Germline CDR1 reads LGHDT; CDR2 reads YNNKEL (reference sequence). CDR3 region: CASSQDLLAGSYEQYF. For the CDR3, the DNA is TGTGCCAGCAGCCAAGATCTACTAGCGGGGTCCTACGAGCAGTACTTC.

The chain employs TRBV9 and TRBJ2-3; the match to TRBD2 covers 13 bases. The CDR3 loop spans 16 amino acids. The germline V gene has CDR1 SGDLS and CDR2 YYNGEE. V lost 4 bases to trimming and J lost 6 bases; unmatched junction nucleotides: 8. Written as DNA, the CDR3 is TGTGCCAGCAGCACTACTAGCGGGAGGGCGTGGGATACGCAGTATTTT. It codes for CASSTTSGRAWDTQYF.

The chain is built from TRBV5-6 and TRBJ2-1; 8 nucleotides agree with TRBD2. V shed 0 bases and J 6 bases; nucleotides not matched to a gene: 8. CDR3 length: 16 residues. CDR1 SGHDT and CDR2 YYEEEE come from the germline V gene. The CDR3 sequence is CASSLASSGGFNEQFF. CDR3 nucleotides: TGTGCCAGCAGCTTGGCGTCCAGCGGGGGTTTCAATGAGCAGTTCTTC.

The CDR3 is CASSPRQVATNEKLFF. DNA for the CDR3: TGTGCCAGCTCCCCCCGACAGGTGGCAACTAATGAAAAACTGTTTTTT. The rearrangement uses TRBV18 and TRBJ1-4; D might be TRBD1 (6 bases). CDR3 length equals 16 residues. Between the trimmed V and J ends, which lost 6 bases and 0 bases, there was a span of 14 bases. Looked up from germline, CDR1 is KGHSH and CDR2 is LQKENI. Full variable domain (rest looked up from reference TRBV18 and TRBJ1-4): NAGVMQNPRHLVRRRGQEARLRCSPMKGHSHVYWYRQLPEEGLKFMVYLQKENIIDESGMPKERFSAEFPKEGPSILRIQQVVRGDSAAYFCASSPRQVATNEKLFFGSGTQLSVL.

The chain uses TRBV6-5 and TRBJ1-5; weak D call: TRBD1 (5 bases). V gave up 2 bases and J gave up 5 bases, with 13 bases separating them. Germline CDR1 is MNHEY and CDR2 is SVGAGI. This CDR3 region has 15 residues. This chain's CDR3 is CASSYPRRVHQPQHF. The CDR3 nucleotides read TGTGCCAGCAGTTACCCCCGCAGGGTGCATCAGCCCCAGCATTTT.

CDR3 in DNA: TGTGCCAGCAGCGCCCAGGGAGGGGGCATCGCAGATACGCAGTATTTT. The encoded protein is CASSAQGGGIADTQYF. The rearrangement links TRBV7-2 to TRBJ2-3; perhaps D is TRBD1 or TRBD2 (7 bases each). The CDR3 contains 16 residues. With 5 bases removed from V and 4 bases from J, the gap between germline ends came to 19 bases. CDR1 is SGHTA and CDR2 is FQGNSA in the germline V gene.

As concerns this clone: Other nucleotide sequences in the sample specify the same CDR3. The chain recombines TRBV12-3 or TRBV12-4 with TRBJ2-2; no definite D call. V was pared by 6 bases and J by 2 bases, with 4 bases between. The CDR3 consists of 12 residues. DNA of the CDR3: TGTGCCAGCAGCTTAAACACCGGGGAGCTGTTTTTT. Translated, it gives CASSLNTGELFF.

This clone was seen a single time. This rearrangement joins TRBV3-1 (or the pseudogene TRBV3-2) to TRBJ1-5; D is unresolved. The CDR3 has 13 amino acids. Germline V gene lookup returns CDR1 LGHDT and CDR2 YNNKEL (reference sequence). V lost 1 base and J lost 6, with 7 bases in between. In nucleotides, the CDR3 is TGTGCCAGCAGCCAAGGAGCACGTCAGCCCCAGCATTTT. Protein product: CASSQGARQPQHF.

This chain uses TRBV12-3 or TRBV12-4 with TRBJ1-5; D not resolved. The length of the CDR3 is 13 residues. V gave up 6 bases and J gave up 9 bases, with 15 bases separating them. This chain's CDR3 is CASRPSAVGPQHF. DNA for the CDR3: TGTGCCAGCAGGCCTTCCGCGGTGGGGCCCCAGCATTTT.

This sequence joins TRBV7-8 and TRBJ1-5, with D unresolved. CDR3 size: 15 residues. Germline V gene lookup returns CDR1 SGHVS and CDR2 FQNEAQ. The ends were cut back, 0 bases at V and 6 bases at J, with 12 bases in the middle. This CDR3 is CASSLAMAGGQPQHF. The CDR3 nucleotides read TGTGCCAGCAGCTTAGCGATGGCAGGCGGTCAGCCCCAGCATTTT. The variable domain in full, with the rest retrieved from reference TRBV7-8 and TRBJ1-5, is GAGVSQSPRYKVAKRGQDVALRCDPISGHVSLFWYQQALGQGPEFLTYFQNEAQLDKSGLPSDRFFAERPEGSVSTLKIQRTQQEDSAVYLCASSLAMAGGQPQHFGDGTRLSIL.